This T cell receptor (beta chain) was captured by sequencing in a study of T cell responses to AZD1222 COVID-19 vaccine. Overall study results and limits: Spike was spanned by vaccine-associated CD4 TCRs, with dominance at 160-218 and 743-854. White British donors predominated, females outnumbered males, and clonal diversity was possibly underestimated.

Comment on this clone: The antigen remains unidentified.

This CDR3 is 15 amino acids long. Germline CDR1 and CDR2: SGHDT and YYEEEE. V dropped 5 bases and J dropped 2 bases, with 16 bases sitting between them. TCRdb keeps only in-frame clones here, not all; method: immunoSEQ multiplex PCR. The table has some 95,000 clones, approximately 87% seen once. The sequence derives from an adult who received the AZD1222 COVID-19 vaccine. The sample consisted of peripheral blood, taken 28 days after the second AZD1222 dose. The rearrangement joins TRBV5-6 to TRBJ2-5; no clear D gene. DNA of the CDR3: TGTGCCAGCAGTCCCCGGCCGGGCGCGCAAGAGACCCAGTACTTC. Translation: CASSPRPGAQETQYF.